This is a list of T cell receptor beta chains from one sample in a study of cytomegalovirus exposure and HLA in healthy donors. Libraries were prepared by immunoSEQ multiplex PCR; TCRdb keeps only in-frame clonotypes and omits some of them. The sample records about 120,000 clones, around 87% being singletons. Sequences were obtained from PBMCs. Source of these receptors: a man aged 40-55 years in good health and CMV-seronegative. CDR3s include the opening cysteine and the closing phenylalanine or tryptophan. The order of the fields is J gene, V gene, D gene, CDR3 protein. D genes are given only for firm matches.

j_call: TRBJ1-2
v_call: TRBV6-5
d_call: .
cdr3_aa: CASKTGGSGYGYTF

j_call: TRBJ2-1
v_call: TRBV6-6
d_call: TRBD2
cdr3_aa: CASSPLGLAGLNEQFF

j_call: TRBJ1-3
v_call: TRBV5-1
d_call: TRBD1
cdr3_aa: CASSLQGAHGNTIYF

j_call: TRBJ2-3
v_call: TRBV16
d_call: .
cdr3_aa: CASSLYTDTQYF

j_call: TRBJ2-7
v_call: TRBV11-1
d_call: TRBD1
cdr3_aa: CASSLTGADYEQYF

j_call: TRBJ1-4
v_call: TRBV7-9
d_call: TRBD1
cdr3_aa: CASSLQLTGVQREKLFF

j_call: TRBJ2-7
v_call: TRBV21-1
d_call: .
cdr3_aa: CASSKALFSGTGGYEQYF

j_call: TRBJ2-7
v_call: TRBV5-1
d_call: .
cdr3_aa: CASSFAGYSYEQYF

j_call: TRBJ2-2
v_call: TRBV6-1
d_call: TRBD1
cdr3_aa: CASRDRVNTGELFF

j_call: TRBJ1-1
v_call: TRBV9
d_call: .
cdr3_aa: CASSPSRFSTEAFF

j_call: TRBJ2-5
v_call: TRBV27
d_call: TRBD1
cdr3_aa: CASSSDRGETQYF

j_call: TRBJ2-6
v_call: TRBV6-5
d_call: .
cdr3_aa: CASSYSLQTGANVLTF

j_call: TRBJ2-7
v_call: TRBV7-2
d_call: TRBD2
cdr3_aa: CASSLARGGAYEQYF

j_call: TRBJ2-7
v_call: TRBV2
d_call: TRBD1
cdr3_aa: CASRPGQVTYEQYF

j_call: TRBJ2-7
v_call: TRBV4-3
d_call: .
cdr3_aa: CASSQMSGRGYEQYF

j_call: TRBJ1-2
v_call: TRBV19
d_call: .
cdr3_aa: CASSIGLPYGYTF

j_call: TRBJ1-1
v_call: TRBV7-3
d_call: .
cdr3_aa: CASSFYRNTEAFF

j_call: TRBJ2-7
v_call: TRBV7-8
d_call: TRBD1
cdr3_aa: CASSGDRGNEQYF

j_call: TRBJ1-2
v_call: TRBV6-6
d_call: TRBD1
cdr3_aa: CASSYSQTGGYGYTF

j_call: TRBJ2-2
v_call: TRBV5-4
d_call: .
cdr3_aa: CASSFQTGIGGELFF

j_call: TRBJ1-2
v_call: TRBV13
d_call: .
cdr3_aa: CASSAGDYGGYTF

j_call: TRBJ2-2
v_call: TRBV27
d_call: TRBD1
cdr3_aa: CASSSHGTANTGELFF

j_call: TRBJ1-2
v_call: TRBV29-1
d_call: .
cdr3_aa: CSVLRETGDGYTF

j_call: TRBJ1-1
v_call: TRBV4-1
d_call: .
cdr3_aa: CASSQVTGRTEAFF

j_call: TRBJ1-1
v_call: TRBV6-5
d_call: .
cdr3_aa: CASGTNTEAFF

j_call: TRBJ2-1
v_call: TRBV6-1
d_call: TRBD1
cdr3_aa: CASSEMGTGQFF

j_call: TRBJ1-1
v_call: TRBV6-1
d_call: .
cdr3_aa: CASSEPGMNTEAFF

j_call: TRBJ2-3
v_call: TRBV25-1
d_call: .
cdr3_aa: CASRGRTDTQYF

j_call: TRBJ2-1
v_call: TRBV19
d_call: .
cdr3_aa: CASRPTGSRNEQFF

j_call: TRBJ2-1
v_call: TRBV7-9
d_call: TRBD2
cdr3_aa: CASSPRLAGGGHGEQFF